This T cell receptor beta chain was found in a study of cytomegalovirus exposure and HLA in healthy donors. V lost 3 bases to trimming and J lost 0 bases, with 12 bases between them. This CDR3 has 15 residues. The V gene's germline CDR1 is SGHTA and CDR2 FQGNSA. Researchers ran the PCR with 60 Vbeta and 13 Jbeta primers. Sequencing used immunoSEQ multiplex PCR; TCRdb keeps in-frame clones, though not all of them. The table includes approximately 150,000 clones, 82% detected once. This receptor was identified in a man between 18 and 35 years old in good health and CMV-seropositive. The chain combines TRBV7-2 with TRBJ2-7, with a tentative D call TRBD2 (6 bases). The sample consisted of PBMCs. CDR3 region: CASSFFLAPSYEQYF. CDR3 DNA: TGTGCCAGCAGCTTTTTCCTAGCGCCCTCCTACGAGCAGTACTTC.